The 27 T cell receptor beta chains reported below all come from one sample, sequenced in a study of glioma-infiltrating T cells after dendritic cell vaccination (TCRdb year 2016). Libraries were made using the immunoSEQ multiplex PCR assay. Drawn from immuneACCESS, this table holds only the in-frame rearrangements with V and J called that TCRdb kept. Clones are partly lost; checked studies trace under half to an unresolved V gene and leave the rest unexplained. This sample is represented by about 73,000 clones; over 70% of them were singletons. The ten largest clones take up approximately 2.3% of the sample. Source: blood, taken before dendritic cell vaccination. These receptors were collected from a human donor with glioblastoma.

V is TRBV7-8 and J is TRBJ2-7, with 10 positions matching TRBD2. The CDR3 runs 15 residues. V lost 4 bases and J lost 7; bases outside the gene matches: 10. Germline V gene lookup returns CDR1 SGHVS and CDR2 FQNEAQ. The CDR3 DNA sequence: TGTGCCAGCAGCTCGTGGACTAGCGGTTATCGGGAGCAGTACTTC. This sequence encodes CASSSWTSGYREQYF.

The CDR3 DNA reads as TGTGCCAGTAGTTCGGGACAGGGGGCAGGTCAGCCCCAGCATTTT. Amino acid sequence: CASSSGQGAGQPQHF. The J gene is TRBJ1-5, the V gene TRBV19; 12 bases are shared with TRBD1. V was pared by 5 bases and J by 6 bases, with 5 bases of the junction left unmatched. The CDR3 has 15 residues. The germline gives CDR1 LNHDA, CDR2 SQIVND (reference sequence).

This chain joins TRBV9 and TRBJ2-1; D might be TRBD2 (5 bases). Germline CDR1 reads SGDLS; CDR2 reads YYNGEE. The ends were cut back, 3 bases at V and 0 bases at J, with 16 bases in the middle. This CDR3 has 17 residues. The CDR3 loop is CASSEGSKRISYNEQFF. The CDR3 DNA sequence: TGTGCCAGCAGCGAGGGTAGTAAGCGGATCTCCTACAATGAGCAGTTCTTC.

V gene TRBV19 combines with J gene TRBJ2-1, with 10 bases identical to TRBD1. J was trimmed by 2 bases and V by 4 bases; bases with no gene match: 5. CDR3 length: 16 residues. CDR1 is LNHDA and CDR2 is SQIVND in the germline V gene (reference sequence). The CDR3 region is CASSRTGTGAYNEQFF. The CDR3 DNA sequence: TGTGCCAGTAGTAGAACCGGGACAGGGGCCTACAATGAGCAGTTCTTC.

This chain links TRBV7-3 with TRBJ2-5; D is unresolved. Trimming cost V 9 bases and J 2 bases, with 16 bases left between them. The CDR3 loop spans 14 amino acids. Germline CDR1 is SGHTA and CDR2 is FQGTGA. The CDR3 DNA reads TGTGCCAGTTCAAGTAACGACTTTCAAGAGACCCAGTACTTC. Its protein is CASSSNDFQETQYF. The whole variable domain, filled in from reference TRBV7-3 and TRBJ2-5, reads GAGVSQTPSNKVTEKGKYVELRCDPISGHTALYWYRQSLGQGPEFLIYFQGTGAADDSGLPNDRFFAVRPEGSVSTLKIQRTERGDSAVYLCASSSNDFQETQYFGPGTRLLVL.

The V gene is TRBV6-1, the J gene TRBJ2-6, with 11 bases fitting TRBD1. V dropped 4 bases and J dropped 2; count of bases not matched to a gene: 4. The CDR3 is 17 residues long. Germline lookup yields CDR1 MNHNS and CDR2 SASEGT. In nucleotides, the CDR3 is TGTGCCAGCAGTGGGGACAGGGGGTTTCCTGGGGCCAACGTCCTGACTTTC. It translates to CASSGDRGFPGANVLTF.

The chain recombines TRBV2 with TRBJ2-1; 9 nucleotides line up with TRBD2. This CDR3 is 15 amino acids long. Germline assignment: CDR1 SNHLY and CDR2 FYNNEI. After removal of 4 bases from V and 4 bases from J, the junction contained 5 bases not matched to a gene. This CDR3 reads CASSVERGDYNEQFF. The CDR3 nucleotides are TGTGCCAGCAGTGTAGAGCGGGGGGATTACAATGAGCAGTTCTTC.

This chain links TRBV5-1 with TRBJ1-4, with D possibly being TRBD1 (5 bases). This CDR3 comprises 16 residues. V gave up 0 bases and J gave up 4 bases, with 13 bases separating them. CDR1 and CDR2 from the germline V gene are SGHRS and YFSETQ. Written as DNA, the CDR3 is TGCGCCAGCAGCTTGGCCGTGTCAGGGCATAATGAAAAACTGTTTTTT. Translation: CASSLAVSGHNEKLFF.

The genes are TRBV6-5 and TRBJ1-6; 8 bases are shared with TRBD1. The CDR3 has 14 amino acids. Germline loops: CDR1 MNHEY, CDR2 SVGAGI. The junction had 4 bases not matched to a gene; V was cut back by 5 bases and J by 7 bases. The CDR3 is CASSTGQANSPLHF. The DNA for the CDR3 is TGTGCCAGCAGTACGGGACAGGCCAATTCACCCCTCCACTTT.

This clone was detected many times. This chain uses TRBV2 with TRBJ2-7; 7 bases are shared with TRBD1. With V trimmed by 6 bases and J by 6 bases, 11 bases remained unmatched. Germline V gives CDR1 SNHLY, CDR2 FYNNEI. This CDR3 contains 14 residues. This chain's CDR3 is CASRGLRGPLEQYV. The CDR3 DNA is TGTGCCAGCAGAGGGTTGAGGGGGCCCCTCGAGCAGTACGTC.

The gene calls are TRBV27 and TRBJ2-6; D possibly corresponds to TRBD1 (6 bases). Germline CDR1 MNHEY, CDR2 SMNVEV (reference sequence). The CDR3 runs 17 residues. The germline V and J ends were trimmed by 8 bases and 0 bases, with 17 bases remaining between them. The CDR3 protein is CASLLDDRFSGANVLTF. The CDR3 region has the DNA TGTGCCAGCCTACTTGACGACAGGTTCTCTGGGGCCAACGTCCTGACTTTC.

This chain connects TRBV19 to TRBJ2-1; 11 bases are shared with TRBD2. Germline V gene lookup returns CDR1 LNHDA and CDR2 SQIVND (reference sequence). V trimming: 4 bases; J trimming: 8 bases; junction bases outside the gene matches: 16. The CDR3 runs 18 residues. CDR3 DNA: TGTGCCAGTAGTAGGATGCTTGGTGATAGCGGGAGGGCCGATGAGCAGTTCTTC. This translates into CASSRMLGDSGRADEQFF. The full variable domain, completed using reference TRBV19 and TRBJ2-1, is DGGITQSPKYLFRKEGQNVTLSCEQNLNHDAMYWYRQDPGQGLRLIYYSQIVNDFQKGDIAEGYSVSREKKESFPLTVTSAQKNPTAFYLCASSRMLGDSGRADEQFFGPGTRLTVL.

The V and J genes are TRBV6-6 and TRBJ2-5; 8 bases map to TRBD1. This CDR3 has 16 amino acids. The germline V gene has CDR1 MNHNY and CDR2 SVGAGI (reference sequence). Unmatched junction bases numbered 9, after V lost 1 base and J lost 5 bases. For the CDR3, the DNA is TGTGCCAGCAGTTACTACGGCAGGGGGCTTGGGGAGACCCAGTACTTC. Translating gives CASSYYGRGLGETQYF.

J is TRBJ2-3 and V is TRBV4-1, with 10 positions matching TRBD2. CDR3 length equals 18 residues. From germline, CDR1 is MGHRA and CDR2 YSYEKL. V trimming: 4 bases; J trimming: 0 bases; junction bases outside the gene matches: 10. CDR3 DNA: TGCGCCAGCAGCCTCCAAGGGACTAGCGAGACTAGCACAGATACGCAGTATTTT. Translated, it gives CASSLQGTSETSTDTQYF.

J is TRBJ2-2 and V is TRBV19, with D perhaps matching TRBD2 (6 bases). The CDR3 has 16 amino acids. The V gene's germline CDR1 is LNHDA and CDR2 SQIVND (reference sequence). The ends were cut back, 5 bases at V and 5 bases at J, with 18 bases in the middle. CDR3 protein: CASSPPGKAGTGELFF. CDR3 nucleotide sequence: TGTGCCAGTAGTCCCCCTGGTAAAGCGGGTACCGGGGAGCTGTTTTTT.

This clone was observed a few times. This chain links TRBV5-1 with TRBJ2-5, with a tentative D call TRBD2 (5 bases). Germline loops: CDR1 SGHRS, CDR2 YFSETQ. Trimming took off 0 bases at V and 4 bases at J, with 13 bases between the two ends. The CDR3 covers 15 residues. The CDR3 loop reads CASSLDVSSAETQYF. CDR3 sequence (DNA): TGCGCCAGCAGCTTGGACGTAAGTAGCGCAGAGACCCAGTACTTC.

There are a few counts of this clone. J is TRBJ2-1 and V is TRBV6-6; 9 bases align to TRBD2. The CDR3 covers 15 residues. The germline V gene has CDR1 MNHNY and CDR2 SVGAGI (reference sequence). V trimming: 5 bases; J trimming: 9 bases; junction bases outside the gene matches: 11. CDR3 nucleotide sequence: TGTGCCAGCAGTACCCCGGGACTAGCTGGGTCTGAGCAGTTCTTC. Residues: CASSTPGLAGSEQFF.

This chain joins TRBV30 and TRBJ2-1; 7 nucleotides align to TRBD1. Germline V gives CDR1 GTSNPN, CDR2 SVGIG (reference sequence). Trimming at V came to 0 bases and at J to 11 bases, leaving 10 bases not matched to a gene. CDR3 length: 14 amino acids. The CDR3 is CAWSVPHRGNKQFF. The CDR3 DNA sequence: TGTGCCTGGAGTGTTCCCCACAGGGGTAACAAGCAGTTCTTC.

V gene TRBV11-3 combines with J gene TRBJ2-2; 11 bases match TRBD2. Germline lookup yields CDR1 SGHNT and CDR2 YENEEA. The CDR3 runs to 17 residues. V lost 5 bases and J lost 3; bases outside the gene matches: 8. For the CDR3, the DNA is TGTGCCAGCAGCCTTCTAGCGGGAGGTCGTGACACCGGGGAGCTGTTTTTT. Translating gives CASSLLAGGRDTGELFF.

In nucleotides, the CDR3 is TGTGCCAGCATGAGGGCTACACCGACCGGGGAGCTGTTTTTT. Translated: CASMRATPTGELFF. The chain recombines TRBV2 with TRBJ2-2; possibly TRBD2 for D (5 bases). The CDR3 sequence is 14 residues long. Per the germline V gene, CDR1 is SNHLY and CDR2 is FYNNEI. The germline V and J ends were trimmed by 7 bases and 5 bases, with 14 bases remaining between them.

This chain connects TRBV5-8 to TRBJ2-5; 7 nucleotides align to TRBD1. CDR1 SGHTS and CDR2 YDEGEE come from the germline V gene. With 7 bases clipped from V and 2 bases from J, the junction kept 8 bases outside the gene matches. The CDR3 has 14 residues. For the CDR3, the DNA is TGTGCCAGCGCCGACAGGGTGGGACAAGAGACCCAGTACTTC. Its translation: CASADRVGQETQYF.

CDR3 sequence reads: CASSLDSGGLSIQYF. The CDR3 nucleotides are TGTGCCAGCAGCTTAGACTCAGGGGGGCTTAGCATTCAGTACTTC. The J gene is TRBJ2-4, the V gene TRBV7-9; D may be TRBD1 (7 bases). The CDR3 is 15 amino acids. V dropped 1 base and J dropped 9 bases, with 16 bases sitting between them. Per germline, CDR1 SEHNR and CDR2 FQNEAQ (reference sequence).

V is TRBV6-5 and J is TRBJ1-6; D call uncertain. Trimming cost V 6 bases and J 14 bases, with 11 bases left between them. Germline CDR1 MNHEY, CDR2 SVGAGI. The CDR3 has 11 amino acids. CDR3 bases: TGTGCCAGCAGACGGGGAGAGACCCTCCACTTT. It codes for CASRRGETLHF.

V and J are TRBV11-2 and TRBJ1-3, with D perhaps matching TRBD1 (5 bases). Germline V gives CDR1 SGHAT, CDR2 FQNNGV. The CDR3 covers 12 residues. V was trimmed by 3 bases and J by 5 bases, leaving 5 bases between them. The DNA of the CDR3 is TGTGCCAGCAGCTTGGACAGAAACACCATATATTTT. It specifies CASSLDRNTIYF.

The chain carries TRBV6-5 and TRBJ1-2; tentatively, D is TRBD1 (6 bases). This CDR3 contains 15 residues. CDR1 and CDR2 (germline): MNHEY, SVGAGI. Trimming took off 9 bases at V and 5 bases at J, with 22 bases between the two ends. CDR3 bases: TGTGCCAGTGAGCTTAGCGAAACAGGGAAGTATGGCTACACCTTC. Translated, it gives CASELSETGKYGYTF.

The sample holds one count of this clone. The chain has TRBV25-1 and TRBJ2-7, with TRBD1 identical over 8 bases. V trimming: 8 bases; J trimming: 2 bases; junction bases outside the gene matches: 14. This CDR3 is 16 amino acids long. The V gene's germline CDR1 is MGHDK and CDR2 SYGVNS. The CDR3 loop is CASYRTGRKITYEQYV. CDR3 nucleotides: TGTGCCAGCTACCGGACAGGGAGGAAAATAACCTACGAGCAGTACGTC.

The chain has TRBV4-1 and TRBJ2-5; 11 nucleotides agree with TRBD2. The CDR3 extends over 16 amino acids. The germline CDR1 and CDR2 sequences are MGHRA and YSYEKL. Germline trimming cut 0 bases from V and 9 bases from J; bases unmatched to any gene: 9. The CDR3 sequence is CASSQEGTSGTGAQYF. In DNA form, the CDR3 reads TGCGCCAGCAGCCAAGAAGGGACTAGCGGAACGGGGGCCCAGTACTTC.